This T cell receptor beta chain is from a study of blood T cell repertoires in COVID-19. As for the study in general: The study drew acute and convalescent COVID-19 samples from the United States, Italy and Spain. In each case, the material was cDNA or gDNA derived from T cells, B-cell-depleted T cells, or PBMCs.

The germline gives CDR1 SEHNR, CDR2 FQNEAQ (reference sequence). The V and J ends lost 5 bases and 5 bases respectively, with 12 bases between them. The length of the CDR3 is 13 residues. Per the authors' pipeline: Reference gene primer amplification yielded estimated nucleated cell counts. This table comes from immunoSEQ multiplex PCR, and its TCRdb copy is limited to in-frame clones, with some not included. V, J and clone size are taken as reported in that table, and D and trimming were inferred from the DNA itself. This sample carries 70,000 or so clones, roughly three quarters of them seen once, and the ten largest clones take roughly 21%.

This clonotype originated in a man in his sixties or seventies with acute or convalescent COVID-19. The chain employs TRBV7-9 and TRBJ1-1; D is undetermined. Specimen: peripheral blood. The CDR3 DNA reads as TGTGCCAGCAGCCTAATCGTAGAGACTGAAGCTTTCTTT. Translation gives CASSLIVETEAFF.